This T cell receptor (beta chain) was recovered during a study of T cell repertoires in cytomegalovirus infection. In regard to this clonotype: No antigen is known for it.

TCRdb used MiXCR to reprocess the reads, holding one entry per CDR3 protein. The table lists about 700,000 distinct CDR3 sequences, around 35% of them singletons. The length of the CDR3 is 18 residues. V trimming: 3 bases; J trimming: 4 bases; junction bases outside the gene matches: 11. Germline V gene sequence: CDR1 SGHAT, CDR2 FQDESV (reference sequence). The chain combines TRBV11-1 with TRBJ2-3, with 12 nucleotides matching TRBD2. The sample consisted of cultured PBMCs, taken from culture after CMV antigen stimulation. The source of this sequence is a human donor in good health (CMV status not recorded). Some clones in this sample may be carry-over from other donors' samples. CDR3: CASSFPKRLAGGPDTQYF. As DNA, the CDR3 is TGTGCCAGCAGCTTTCCTAAGCGGCTAGCGGGGGGGCCAGATACGCAGTATTTT.